Below are 24 T cell receptor beta chains sequenced from a single sample in a study of CD8 T cells in ankylosing spondylitis. No cognate antigen is known for these TCRs. Study-wide results and limits: Characteristic of ankylosing spondylitis blood, it appeared, was a TCR beta motif comprising 7 to 9 highly homologous variants.

In TCRdb, the 5' RACE reads were re-called with MiXCR into one record per CDR3 protein. This sample has fewer than 750,000 distinct CDR3 sequences, with around 17% found just once. Sequencing used blood, either unsorted or a sorted T cell fraction (not recorded which). The receptors stem from a male donor with ankylosing spondylitis.

This clonotype appeared many times. The chain has TRBV20-1 and TRBJ2-7, with 8 bases aligning to TRBD1. Unmatched junction bases numbered 6, after V lost 7 bases and J lost 1 base. The length of the CDR3 is 13 residues. Per germline, CDR1 DFQATT and CDR2 SNEGSKA (reference sequence). The CDR3: CSVRTGRSYEQYF. The CDR3 nucleotides read TGCAGTGTCCGGACAGGGCGTTCCTACGAGCAGTACTTC.

The chain employs TRBV4-1 and TRBJ1-6; maybe TRBD1 (5 bases). Trimming took 0 bases from V and 4 from J, leaving 7 bases between them. The CDR3 is 15 amino acids. The V gene's germline CDR1 is MGHRA and CDR2 YSYEKL. CDR3 region: CASSQDGQYNSPLHF. CDR3 in DNA: TGCGCCAGCAGCCAAGATGGACAATATAATTCACCCCTCCACTTT.

This clonotype was picked up a small number of times. The chain employs TRBV24-1 and TRBJ2-7; TRBD1 agrees at 9 bases. V lost 4 bases and J lost 2; bases outside the gene matches: 5. Germline V lookup: CDR1 KGHDR, CDR2 SFDVKD. This CDR3 contains 15 residues. DNA of the CDR3: TGTGCCACCAGTGACCCCGGGACAGGGACCTACGAGCAGTACTTC. Amino acids: CATSDPGTGTYEQYF.

This chain links TRBV18 with TRBJ2-3, with TRBD2 matching over 15 bases. The germline gives CDR1 KGHSH, CDR2 LQKENI. CDR3 length: 19 residues. Trimming took 0 bases from V and 5 from J; bases not matched to a gene: 9. The DNA for the CDR3 is TGTGCCAGCTCACCACCCCGGACTAGCGGGAGGGCCCGTGAAGATACGCAGTATTTT. Amino acid sequence: CASSPPRTSGRAREDTQYF.

This clonotype was observed a handful of times. V gene TRBV12-3 or TRBV12-4 combines with J gene TRBJ1-5; the match to TRBD1 covers 7 bases. The CDR3 sequence is 14 residues long. V was pared by 4 bases and J by 7 bases, with 7 bases of the junction left unmatched. The DNA for the CDR3 is TGTGCCAGCAGTTCGACAGGGCTAGGGCAGCCCCAGCATTTT. It translates to CASSSTGLGQPQHF.

The V and J genes are TRBV29-1 and TRBJ2-5, with D tentatively TRBD1 (6 bases). With 1 base removed from V and 5 bases from J, the gap between germline ends came to 14 bases. CDR3 size: 14 residues. Germline loops: CDR1 SQVTM, CDR2 ANQGSEA. Here the CDR3 DNA reads TGCAGCGTTGAAGGGGGGCCAAACGGGGAGACCCAGTACTTC. Translation gives CSVEGGPNGETQYF.

This clonotype appeared a few times. This chain joins TRBV12-3 or TRBV12-4 and TRBJ2-3; 7 nucleotides match TRBD2. This CDR3 contains 14 residues. J was trimmed by 4 bases and V by 3 bases; bases with no gene match: 4. In nucleotides, the CDR3 is TGTGCCAGCAGTTTGAGCGGGGAATCAGATACGCAGTATTTT. This translates into CASSLSGESDTQYF.

The chain links TRBV2 to TRBJ2-1, with D possibly being TRBD2 (5 bases). CDR1 is SNHLY, CDR2 FYNNEI, per germline. With 7 bases removed from V and 14 bases from J, the gap between germline ends came to 18 bases. This CDR3 region has 12 residues. CDR3 sequence: CASTPGRTGEFF. The CDR3 region has the DNA TGTGCCAGCACCCCTGGCCGGACCGGGGAGTTCTTC.

The sample holds a few counts of this clonotype. The CDR3 DNA sequence: TGTGCCAGCAGCCCTTGGCCGGGACAGGGCTCTTCAGATACGCAGTATTTT. Amino acid sequence: CASSPWPGQGSSDTQYF. The gene calls are TRBV27 and TRBJ2-3, with 9 bases matching TRBD1. Germline-derived CDR1 and CDR2 are MNHEY and SMNVEV (reference sequence). The trim removed 6 bases at V and 4 bases at J, leaving 14 bases unmatched. This CDR3 has 17 residues.

This clonotype was seen repeatedly, ten times or more. V usage is TRBV5-1 and J usage is TRBJ2-5, with D uncertain. CDR1 SGHRS and CDR2 YFSETQ come from the germline V gene. V was shortened by 4 bases and J by 5 bases, with 12 bases between the two germline ends. The length of the CDR3 is 13 residues. CDR3 residues: CASSRDSGETQYF. CDR3 DNA: TGCGCCAGCAGCCGAGACTCCGGGGAGACCCAGTACTTC.

This clonotype was recorded a few times. The V call is TRBV4-1, the J call TRBJ1-1; no reliable D call. The germline V gene encodes CDR1 MGHRA and CDR2 YSYEKL. The CDR3 loop spans 13 amino acids. With 4 bases removed from V and 3 bases from J, the gap between germline ends came to 9 bases. As DNA, the CDR3 is TGCGCCAGCAGCCCATCCCAATACACTGAAGCTTTCTTT. This gives the protein CASSPSQYTEAFF.

This clonotype was observed a single time. The gene calls are TRBV29-1 and TRBJ2-7, with 10 bases identical to TRBD2. The CDR3 has 12 amino acids. The ends lost 7 bases at V and 2 bases at J; junction bases unmatched: 2. CDR1 SQVTM and CDR2 ANQGSEA come from the germline V gene. The CDR3 protein is CSATSGTYEQYF. The CDR3 coding sequence is TGCAGCGCTACTAGCGGGACCTACGAGCAGTACTTC.

This clonotype was recorded a few times. The J gene is TRBJ2-2, the V gene TRBV5-1; the match to TRBD1 covers 8 bases. The V gene's germline CDR1 is SGHRS and CDR2 YFSETQ. The ends lost 4 bases at V and 7 bases at J; junction bases unmatched: 9. CDR3 length: 15 residues. This CDR3 is CASSPDRVDVGELFF. DNA of the CDR3: TGCGCCAGCAGCCCGGACAGGGTGGACGTCGGGGAGCTGTTTTTT.

A few counts support this clonotype. The chain uses TRBV18 and TRBJ2-7, with D tentatively TRBD1 (6 bases). Trimming removed 5 bases at V and 5 bases at J, with 16 bases between. This CDR3 region has 14 residues. From germline, CDR1 is KGHSH and CDR2 LQKENI. In nucleotides, the CDR3 is TGTGCCAGCTCAACCAGGGGCAGGTTCCACGAGCAGTACTTC. Its protein is CASSTRGRFHEQYF.

The rearrangement joins TRBV18 to TRBJ2-7; no clear D gene. The CDR3 is 13 residues long. The V gene's germline CDR1 is KGHSH and CDR2 LQKENI. With 6 bases removed from V and 0 bases from J, the gap between germline ends came to 9 bases. The CDR3 sequence is CASSHSDSYEQYF. The CDR3, as DNA: TGTGCCAGCTCCCACTCTGACTCCTACGAGCAGTACTTC.

This chain uses TRBV9 with TRBJ2-5; no clear D gene. The germline CDR1 and CDR2 sequences are SGDLS and YYNGEE. The CDR3 spans 14 residues. Trimming removed 0 bases at V and 1 base at J, with 7 bases between. The CDR3 nucleotides read TGTGCCAGCAGCGTAGGCGGATTCCAAGAGACCCAGTACTTC. Protein: CASSVGGFQETQYF. Variable domain in full (rest from reference TRBV9 and TRBJ2-5): DSGVTQTPKHLITATGQRVTLRCSPRSGDLSVYWYQQSLDQGLQFLIQYYNGEERAKGNILERFSAQQFPDLHSELNLSSLELGDSALYFCASSVGGFQETQYFGPGTRLLVL.

This chain connects TRBV10-3 to TRBJ2-1; D is possibly TRBD2 (6 bases). The germline gives CDR1 ENHRY, CDR2 SYGVKD. Trimming removed 3 bases at V and 6 bases at J, with 15 bases between. This CDR3 is built from 15 residues. The CDR3 protein is CAISDLGRASNEQFF. Here the CDR3 DNA reads TGTGCCATCAGTGATCTCGGGAGAGCATCCAATGAGCAGTTCTTC.

The chain has TRBV4-2 and TRBJ2-1, with TRBD2 matching 8 bases. This CDR3 spans 16 amino acids. Germline CDR1 is LGHNA and CDR2 is YNFKEQ. The junction had 10 bases not matched to a gene; V was cut back by 4 bases and J by 5 bases. DNA of the CDR3: TGTGCCAGCAGCCCCCAGAGGAGCGGGAGCGACAATGAGCAGTTCTTC. It specifies CASSPQRSGSDNEQFF.

V usage is TRBV20-1 and J usage is TRBJ2-1, with 11 positions matching TRBD2. The trim removed 0 bases at V and 8 bases at J, leaving 12 bases unmatched. Germline loops: CDR1 DFQATT, CDR2 SNEGSKA (reference sequence). The CDR3 is 17 amino acids. DNA of the CDR3: TGCAGTGCTAGAGATCGGGTAGCGGGAGGGCTAGCGTATGAGCAGTTCTTC. Amino acids: CSARDRVAGGLAYEQFF.

This chain links TRBV5-1 with TRBJ2-1; D not resolved. In germline, CDR1 is SGHRS, CDR2 YFSETQ. V gave up 0 bases and J gave up 2 bases, with 6 bases separating them. The CDR3 totals 14 residues. The CDR3 here is CASSLDGAYNEQFF. As DNA, the CDR3 is TGCGCCAGCAGCTTGGATGGGGCCTACAATGAGCAGTTCTTC.

The chain joins TRBV24-1 to TRBJ2-1; D gene ambiguous. The length of the CDR3 is 14 residues. Per germline, CDR1 KGHDR and CDR2 SFDVKD. Trimming shortened V by 4 bases and J by 6 bases, and 12 bases separated the two germline ends. The DNA for the CDR3 is TGTGCCACCAGTGACCTAGGACCCCGCAATGAGCAGTTCTTC. Protein sequence: CATSDLGPRNEQFF.

V is TRBV5-5 and J is TRBJ2-5, with 11 bases lining up with TRBD2. The CDR3 loop spans 14 amino acids. CDR1 is SGHKS and CDR2 is YYEKEE in the germline V gene (reference sequence). V trimming: 4 bases; J trimming: 5 bases; junction bases outside the gene matches: 4. The CDR3 loop reads CASSLAGGFETQYF. DNA for the CDR3: TGTGCCAGCAGCCTAGCGGGAGGATTTGAGACCCAGTACTTC.

The V gene is TRBV7-8, the J gene TRBJ2-1; 11 bases match TRBD2. J was trimmed by 8 bases and V by 5 bases; bases with no gene match: 8. Germline values: CDR1 SGHVS, CDR2 FQNEAQ. The CDR3 spans 15 residues. The CDR3 here is CASSQTSGAVYEQFF. The CDR3 bases are TGTGCCAGCAGCCAGACTAGCGGGGCAGTCTATGAGCAGTTCTTC.

This clonotype was detected a few times. The J gene is TRBJ1-1, the V gene TRBV18; D possibly corresponds to TRBD1 (5 bases). The V end lost 3 bases, the J end lost 6 bases, and 11 bases lay between the germline ends. Germline V lookup: CDR1 KGHSH, CDR2 LQKENI. The CDR3 runs 13 residues. CDR3 loop: CASSPEVGAEAFF. For the CDR3, the DNA is TGTGCCAGCTCACCCGAGGTAGGGGCTGAAGCTTTCTTT. Variable domain in full (rest from reference TRBV18 and TRBJ1-1): NAGVMQNPRHLVRRRGQEARLRCSPMKGHSHVYWYRQLPEEGLKFMVYLQKENIIDESGMPKERFSAEFPKEGPSILRIQQVVRGDSAAYFCASSPEVGAEAFFGQGTRLTVV.